This T cell receptor beta chain was captured by sequencing in a study of shared clonotypes between healthy human individuals. The CDR3 totals 14 residues. With V trimmed by 4 bases and J by 3 bases, 4 bases remained unmatched. Looked up from germline, CDR1 is SGHRS and CDR2 is YFSETQ. Clones were read by immunoSEQ multiplex PCR, and TCRdb kept only the in-frame ones, dropping some. In the table there are hundreds of thousands of clones, around 77% of which are singletons. The sequence was collected from a woman aged 40 to 55 in good health. Some clones in this sample may be carry-over from other donors' samples. This sequence joins TRBV5-1 and TRBJ2-7; 10 bases agree with TRBD1. The sample taken for sequencing was PBMCs. Written as DNA, the CDR3 is TGCGCCAGCAGCCATGGGACAGGGGACTACGAGCAGTACTTC. Translation gives CASSHGTGDYEQYF.